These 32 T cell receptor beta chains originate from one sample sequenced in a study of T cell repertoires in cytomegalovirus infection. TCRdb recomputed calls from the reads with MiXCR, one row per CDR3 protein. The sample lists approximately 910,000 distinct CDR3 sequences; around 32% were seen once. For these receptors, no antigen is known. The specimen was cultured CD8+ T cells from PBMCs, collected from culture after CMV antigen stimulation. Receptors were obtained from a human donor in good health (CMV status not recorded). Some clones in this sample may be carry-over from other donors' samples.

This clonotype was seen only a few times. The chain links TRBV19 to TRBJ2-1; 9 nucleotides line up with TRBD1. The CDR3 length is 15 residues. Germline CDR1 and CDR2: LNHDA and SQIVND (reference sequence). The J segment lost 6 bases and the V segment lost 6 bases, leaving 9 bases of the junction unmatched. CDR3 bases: TGTGCCAGTAGATACCGGGACAGGGCTATCAATGAGCAGTTCTTC. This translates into CASRYRDRAINEQFF. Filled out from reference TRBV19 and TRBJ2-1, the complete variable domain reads DGGITQSPKYLFRKEGQNVTLSCEQNLNHDAMYWYRQDPGQGLRLIYYSQIVNDFQKGDIAEGYSVSREKKESFPLTVTSAQKNPTAFYLCASRYRDRAINEQFFGPGTRLTVL.

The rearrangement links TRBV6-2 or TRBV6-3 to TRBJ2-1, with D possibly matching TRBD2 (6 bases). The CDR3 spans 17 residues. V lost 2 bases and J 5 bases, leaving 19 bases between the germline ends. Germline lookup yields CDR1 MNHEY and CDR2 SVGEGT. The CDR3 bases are TGTGCCAGCAGTTACCGGATAGCGGAGCTGATGAACAATGAGCAGTTCTTC. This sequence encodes CASSYRIAELMNNEQFF.

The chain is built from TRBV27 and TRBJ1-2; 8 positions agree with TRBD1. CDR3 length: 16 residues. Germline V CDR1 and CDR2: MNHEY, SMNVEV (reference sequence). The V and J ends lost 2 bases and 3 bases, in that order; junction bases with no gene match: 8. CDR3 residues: CASSLAAGGAYYGYTF. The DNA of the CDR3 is TGTGCCAGCAGTTTAGCGGCAGGGGGCGCGTACTATGGCTACACCTTC.

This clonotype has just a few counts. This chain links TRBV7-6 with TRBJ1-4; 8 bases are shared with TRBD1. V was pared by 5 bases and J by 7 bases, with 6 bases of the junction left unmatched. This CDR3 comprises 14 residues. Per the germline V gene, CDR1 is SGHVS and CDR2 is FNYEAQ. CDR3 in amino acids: CASSTGQGGEKLFF. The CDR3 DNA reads TGTGCCAGCAGCACCGGACAGGGTGGTGAAAAACTGTTTTTT. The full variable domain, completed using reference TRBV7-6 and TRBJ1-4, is GAGVSQSPRYKVTKRGQDVALRCDPISGHVSLYWYRQALGQGPEFLTYFNYEAQQDKSGLPNDRFSAERPEGSISTLTIQRTEQRDSAMYRCASSTGQGGEKLFFGSGTQLSVL.

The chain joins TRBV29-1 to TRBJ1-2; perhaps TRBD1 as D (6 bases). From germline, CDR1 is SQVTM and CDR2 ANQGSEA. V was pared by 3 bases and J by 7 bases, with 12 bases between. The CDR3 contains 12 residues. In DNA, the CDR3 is TGCAGCGTTGAGTTGGGGGCTATTGGCTACACCTTC. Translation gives CSVELGAIGYTF.

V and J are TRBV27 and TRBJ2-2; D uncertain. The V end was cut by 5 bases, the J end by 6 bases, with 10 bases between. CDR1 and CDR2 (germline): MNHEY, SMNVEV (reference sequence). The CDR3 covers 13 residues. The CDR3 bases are TGTGCCAGCAGTGGTTTGGGTGCCGGGGAGCTGTTTTTT. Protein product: CASSGLGAGELFF.

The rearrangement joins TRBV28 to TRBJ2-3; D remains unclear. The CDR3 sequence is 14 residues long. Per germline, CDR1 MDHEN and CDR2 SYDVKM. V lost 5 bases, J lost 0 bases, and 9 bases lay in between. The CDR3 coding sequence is TGTGCCAGCAGTAAACGAGCTAGCACAGATACGCAGTATTTT. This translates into CASSKRASTDTQYF.

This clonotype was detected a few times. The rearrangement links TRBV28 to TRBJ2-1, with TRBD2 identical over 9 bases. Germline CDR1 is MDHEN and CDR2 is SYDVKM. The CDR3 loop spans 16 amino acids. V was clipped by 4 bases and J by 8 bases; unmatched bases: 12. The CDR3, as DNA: TGTGCCAGCAGTTCGGGACTAGCCGGATTTGGGGATGAGCAGTTCTTC. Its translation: CASSSGLAGFGDEQFF.

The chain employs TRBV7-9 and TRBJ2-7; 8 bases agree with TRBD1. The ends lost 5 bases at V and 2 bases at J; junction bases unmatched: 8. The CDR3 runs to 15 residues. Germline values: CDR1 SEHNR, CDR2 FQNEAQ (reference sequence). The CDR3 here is CASSPLTGVTYEQYF. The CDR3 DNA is TGTGCCAGCAGCCCCTTGACAGGGGTAACCTACGAGCAGTACTTC.

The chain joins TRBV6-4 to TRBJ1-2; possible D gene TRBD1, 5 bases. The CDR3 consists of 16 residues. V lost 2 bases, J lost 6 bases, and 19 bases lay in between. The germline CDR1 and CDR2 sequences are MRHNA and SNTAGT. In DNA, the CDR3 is TGTGCCAGCAGTGACCAATGGCGTGGGGGTAGAGATGGCTACACCTTC. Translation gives CASSDQWRGGRDGYTF.

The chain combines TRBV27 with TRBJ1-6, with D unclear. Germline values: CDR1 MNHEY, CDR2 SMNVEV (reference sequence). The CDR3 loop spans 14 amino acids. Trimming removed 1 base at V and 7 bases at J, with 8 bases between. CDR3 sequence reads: CASSLYAGNSPLHF. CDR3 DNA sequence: TGTGCCAGCAGTTTATACGCTGGCAATTCACCCCTCCACTTT.

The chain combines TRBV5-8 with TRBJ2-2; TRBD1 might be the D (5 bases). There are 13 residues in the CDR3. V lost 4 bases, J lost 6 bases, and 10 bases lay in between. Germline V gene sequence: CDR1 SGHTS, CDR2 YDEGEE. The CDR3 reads CASSPRVPGELFF. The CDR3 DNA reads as TGTGCCAGCAGCCCCAGGGTACCCGGGGAGCTGTTTTTT.

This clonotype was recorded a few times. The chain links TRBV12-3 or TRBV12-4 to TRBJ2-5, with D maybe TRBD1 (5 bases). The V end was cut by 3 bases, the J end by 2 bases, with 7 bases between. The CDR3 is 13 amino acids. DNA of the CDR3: TGTGCCAGCAGTTTCGACAGTCAAGAGACCCAGTACTTC. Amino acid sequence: CASSFDSQETQYF.

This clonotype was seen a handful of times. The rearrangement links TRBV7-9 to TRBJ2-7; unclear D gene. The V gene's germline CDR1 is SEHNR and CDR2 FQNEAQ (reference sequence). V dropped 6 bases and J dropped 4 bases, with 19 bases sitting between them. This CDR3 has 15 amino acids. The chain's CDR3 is CASSLLLGDRYEQYV. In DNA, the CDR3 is TGTGCCAGCAGTCTCCTTCTCGGCGACCGATACGAGCAGTACGTC.

The CDR3 region is CASSPRYSGANVLTF. The CDR3 DNA reads TGTGCCAGCAGCCCAAGATACTCTGGGGCCAACGTCCTGACTTTC. This sequence joins TRBV7-9 and TRBJ2-6; D unresolved. Trimming cost V 5 bases and J 0 bases, with 8 bases left between them. The CDR3 extends over 15 amino acids. Germline CDR1 SEHNR, CDR2 FQNEAQ (reference sequence).

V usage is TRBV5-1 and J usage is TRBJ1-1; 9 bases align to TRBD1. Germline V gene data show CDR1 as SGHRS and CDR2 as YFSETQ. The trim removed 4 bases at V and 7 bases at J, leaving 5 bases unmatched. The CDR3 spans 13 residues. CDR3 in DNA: TGCGCCAGCAGCCAGACAGGGGGTAATGAAGCTTTCTTT. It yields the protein CASSQTGGNEAFF.

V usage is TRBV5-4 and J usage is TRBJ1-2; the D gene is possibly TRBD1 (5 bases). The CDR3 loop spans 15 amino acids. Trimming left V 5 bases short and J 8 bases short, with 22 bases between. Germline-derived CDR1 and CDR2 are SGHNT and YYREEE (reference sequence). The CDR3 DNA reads TGTGCCAGCAGTTTAACCGGGAGCCGACAGTACGGCTACACCTTC. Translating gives CASSLTGSRQYGYTF.

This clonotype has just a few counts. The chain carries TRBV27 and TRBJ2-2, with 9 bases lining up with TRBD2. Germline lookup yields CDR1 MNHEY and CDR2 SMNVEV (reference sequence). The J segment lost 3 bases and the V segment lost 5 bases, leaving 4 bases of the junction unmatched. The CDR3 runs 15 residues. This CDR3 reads CASSGGLAYTGELFF. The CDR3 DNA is TGTGCCAGCAGTGGGGGACTAGCCTACACCGGGGAGCTGTTTTTT.

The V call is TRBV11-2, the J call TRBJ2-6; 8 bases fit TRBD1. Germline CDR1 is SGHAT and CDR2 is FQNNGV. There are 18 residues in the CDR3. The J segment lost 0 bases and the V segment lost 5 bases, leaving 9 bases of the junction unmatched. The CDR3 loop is CASSARTGWPSGANVLTF. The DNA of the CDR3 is TGTGCCAGCAGCGCCCGGACAGGGTGGCCCTCTGGGGCCAACGTCCTGACTTTC. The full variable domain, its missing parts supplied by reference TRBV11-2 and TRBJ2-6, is EAGVAQSPRYKIIEKRQSVAFWCNPISGHATLYWYQQILGQGPKLLIQFQNNGVVDDSQLPKDRFSAERLKGVDSTLKIQPAKLEDSAVYLCASSARTGWPSGANVLTFGAGSRLTVL.

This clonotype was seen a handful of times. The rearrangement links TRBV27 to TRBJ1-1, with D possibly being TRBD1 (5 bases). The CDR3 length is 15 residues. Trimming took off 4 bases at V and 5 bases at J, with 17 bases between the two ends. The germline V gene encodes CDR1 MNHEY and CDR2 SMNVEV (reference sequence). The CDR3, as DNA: TGTGCCAGCAGTTATTGGGCCGGCGGGACGACTGAAGCTTTCTTT. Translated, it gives CASSYWAGGTTEAFF.

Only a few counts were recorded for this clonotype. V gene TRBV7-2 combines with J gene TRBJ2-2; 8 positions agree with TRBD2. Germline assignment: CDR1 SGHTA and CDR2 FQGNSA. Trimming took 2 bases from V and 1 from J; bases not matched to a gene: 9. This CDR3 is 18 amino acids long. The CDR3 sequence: CASSLIGVAGQNTGELFF. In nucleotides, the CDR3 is TGTGCCAGCAGCTTAATTGGGGTAGCGGGACAGAACACCGGGGAGCTGTTTTTT. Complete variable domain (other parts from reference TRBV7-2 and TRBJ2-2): GAGVSQSPSNKVTEKGKDVELRCDPISGHTALYWYRQSLGQGLEFLIYFQGNSAPDKSGLPSDRFSAERTGGSVSTLTIQRTQQEDSAVYLCASSLIGVAGQNTGELFFGEGSRLTVL.

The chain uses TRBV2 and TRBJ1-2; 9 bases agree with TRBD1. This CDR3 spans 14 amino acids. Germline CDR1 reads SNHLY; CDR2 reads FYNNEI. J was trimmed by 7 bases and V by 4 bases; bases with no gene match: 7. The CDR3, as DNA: TGTGCCAGCAGTGGACAGGGGGAATGGTTTGGCTACACCTTC. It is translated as CASSGQGEWFGYTF.

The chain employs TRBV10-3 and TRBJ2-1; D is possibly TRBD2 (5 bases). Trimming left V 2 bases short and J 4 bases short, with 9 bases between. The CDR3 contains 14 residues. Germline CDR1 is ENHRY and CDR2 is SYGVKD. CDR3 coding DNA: TGTGCCATCAGTGAGCCCGGAGGTTACAATGAGCAGTTCTTC. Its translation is CAISEPGGYNEQFF.

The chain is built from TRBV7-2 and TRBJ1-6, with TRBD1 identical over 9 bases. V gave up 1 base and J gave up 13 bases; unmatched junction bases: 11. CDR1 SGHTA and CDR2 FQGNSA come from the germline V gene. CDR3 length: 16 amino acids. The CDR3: CASSLGTGDGLNPLHF. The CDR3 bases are TGTGCCAGCAGCTTAGGGACAGGGGACGGCCTCAATCCCCTCCACTTT.

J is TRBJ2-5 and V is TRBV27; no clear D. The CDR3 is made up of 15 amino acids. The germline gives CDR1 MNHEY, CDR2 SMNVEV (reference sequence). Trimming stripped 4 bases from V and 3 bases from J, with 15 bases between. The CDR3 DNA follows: TGTGCCAGCAGTTCGCTCCGGGTTGGGGAAGAGACCCAGTACTTC. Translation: CASSSLRVGEETQYF.

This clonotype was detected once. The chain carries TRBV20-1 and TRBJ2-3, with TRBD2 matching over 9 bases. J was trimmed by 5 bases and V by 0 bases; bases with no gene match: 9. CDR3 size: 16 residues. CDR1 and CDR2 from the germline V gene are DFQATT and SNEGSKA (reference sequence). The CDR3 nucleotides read TGCAGTGCTAGAGATAGAAGCGGGGGGCGGATAGATACGCAGTATTTT. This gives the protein CSARDRSGGRIDTQYF.

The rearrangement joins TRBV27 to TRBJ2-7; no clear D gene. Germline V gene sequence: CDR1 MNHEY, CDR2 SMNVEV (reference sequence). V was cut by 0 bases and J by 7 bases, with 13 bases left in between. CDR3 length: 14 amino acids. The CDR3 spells CASSLSSQAREQYV. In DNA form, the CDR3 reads TGTGCCAGCAGTTTATCGTCCCAGGCCCGGGAGCAGTACGTC.

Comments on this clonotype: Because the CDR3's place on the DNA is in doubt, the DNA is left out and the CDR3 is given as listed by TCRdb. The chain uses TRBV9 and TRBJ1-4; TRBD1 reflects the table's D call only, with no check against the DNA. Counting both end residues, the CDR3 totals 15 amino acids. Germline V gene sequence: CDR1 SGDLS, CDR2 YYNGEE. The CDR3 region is CASSVRFGAGEKLFF.

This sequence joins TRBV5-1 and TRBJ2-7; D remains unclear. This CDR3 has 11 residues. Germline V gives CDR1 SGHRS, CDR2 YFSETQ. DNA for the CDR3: TGCGTCAGCAGTCCCGGATACGAGCAGTACGTC. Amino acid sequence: CVSSPGYEQYV.

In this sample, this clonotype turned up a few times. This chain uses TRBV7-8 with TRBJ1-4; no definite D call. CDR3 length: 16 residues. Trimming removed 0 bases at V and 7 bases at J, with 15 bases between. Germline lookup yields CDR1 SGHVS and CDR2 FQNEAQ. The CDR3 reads CASSLARPHKGEKLFF. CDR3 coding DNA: TGTGCCAGCAGCTTAGCGAGGCCTCATAAGGGTGAAAAACTGTTTTTT.

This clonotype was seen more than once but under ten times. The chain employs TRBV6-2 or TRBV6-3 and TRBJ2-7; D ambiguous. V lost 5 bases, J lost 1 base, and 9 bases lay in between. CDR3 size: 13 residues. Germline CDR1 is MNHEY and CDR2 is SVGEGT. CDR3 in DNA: TGTGCCAGCAGTGACCTACGATCCTACGAGCAGTACGTC. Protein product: CASSDLRSYEQYV.

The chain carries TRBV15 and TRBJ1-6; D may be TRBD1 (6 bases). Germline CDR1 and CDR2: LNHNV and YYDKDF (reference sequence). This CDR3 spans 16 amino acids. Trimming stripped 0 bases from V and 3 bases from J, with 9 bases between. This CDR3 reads CATSRDRGNYNSPLHF. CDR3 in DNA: TGTGCCACCAGCAGAGACAGGGGAAACTATAATTCACCCCTCCACTTT.